The sequence of this T cell receptor beta chain was determined in a study of T cell changes during pregnancy in multiple sclerosis. This clone was seen a few times. V dropped 6 bases and J dropped 4; count of bases not matched to a gene: 11. CDR3 length: 15 amino acids. Germline values: CDR1 SNHLY, CDR2 FYNNEI. The table came from immunoSEQ multiplex PCR; TCRdb's copy has only in-frame clones and leaves some out. The sample includes around 50,000 clones, 80% to 90% of them seen just once. The source is a female donor with multiple sclerosis, enrolled in a pregnancy study. The chain carries TRBV2 and TRBJ1-2; 7 nucleotides agree with TRBD1. The sequenced sample was peripheral blood, obtained in the first trimester of pregnancy. The CDR3 region has the DNA TGTGCCAGCAGCCAAGGCAGGGGGGACCTCTATGGCTACACCTTC. Amino acid sequence: CASSQGRGDLYGYTF.